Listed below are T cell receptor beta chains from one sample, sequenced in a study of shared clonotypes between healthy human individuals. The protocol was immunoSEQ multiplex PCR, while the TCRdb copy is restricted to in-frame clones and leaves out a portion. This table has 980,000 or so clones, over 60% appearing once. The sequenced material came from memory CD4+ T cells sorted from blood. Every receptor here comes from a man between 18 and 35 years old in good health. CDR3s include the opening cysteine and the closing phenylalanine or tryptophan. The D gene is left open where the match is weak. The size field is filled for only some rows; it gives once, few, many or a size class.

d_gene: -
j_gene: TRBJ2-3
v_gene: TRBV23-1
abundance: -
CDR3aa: CASSQSPSRACTDTQYF
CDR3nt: TGCGCCAGCAGTCAATCCCCTTCCAGGGCCTGCACAGATACGCAGTATTTT

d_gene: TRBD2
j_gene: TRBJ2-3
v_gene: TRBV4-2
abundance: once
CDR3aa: CASSPGGSSTDTQYF
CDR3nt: TGTGCCAGCAGCCCGGGGGGATCTAGCACAGATACGCAGTATTTT

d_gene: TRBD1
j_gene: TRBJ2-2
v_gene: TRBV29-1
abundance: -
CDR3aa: CSAMTGTDTNTGELFF
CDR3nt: TGCAGCGCAATGACCGGGACAGACACGAACACCGGGGAGCTGTTTTTT

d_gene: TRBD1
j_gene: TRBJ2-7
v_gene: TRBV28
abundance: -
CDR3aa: CASISGTVTYEQYF
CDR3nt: TGTGCCAGCATTTCCGGGACAGTGACCTACGAGCAGTACTTC

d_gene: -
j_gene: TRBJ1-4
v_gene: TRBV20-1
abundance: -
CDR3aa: CSAENDEKLFF
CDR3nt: TGCAGTGCCGAGAACGATGAAAAACTGTTTTTT

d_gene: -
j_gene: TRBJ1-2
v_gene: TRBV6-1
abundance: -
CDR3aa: CASIGQSNYGYTF
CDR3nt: TGTGCCAGCATCGGACAGTCTAACTATGGCTACACCTTC

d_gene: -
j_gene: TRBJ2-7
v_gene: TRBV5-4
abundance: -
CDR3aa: CASSTRQDSYEQYF
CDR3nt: TGTGCCAGCAGCACCAGACAGGATTCGTACGAGCAGTACTTC

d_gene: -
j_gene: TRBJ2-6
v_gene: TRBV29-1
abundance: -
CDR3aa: CSVAQTGSGANVLTF
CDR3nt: TGCAGCGTGGCCCAAACCGGGTCTGGGGCCAACGTCCTGACTTTC

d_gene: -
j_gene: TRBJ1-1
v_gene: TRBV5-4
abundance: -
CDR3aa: CASSPTGVTNTEAFF
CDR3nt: TGTGCCAGCAGCCCGACGGGGGTGACGAACACTGAAGCTTTCTTT

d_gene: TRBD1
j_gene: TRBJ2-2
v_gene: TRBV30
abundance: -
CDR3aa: CAWRGQATTGELFF
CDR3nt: TGTGCCTGGAGAGGACAGGCGACCACCGGGGAGCTGTTTTTT

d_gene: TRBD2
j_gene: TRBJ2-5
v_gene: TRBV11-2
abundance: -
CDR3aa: CASRETSGGAETQYF
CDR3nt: TGTGCCAGCAGGGAGACTAGCGGGGGGGCTGAGACCCAGTACTTC

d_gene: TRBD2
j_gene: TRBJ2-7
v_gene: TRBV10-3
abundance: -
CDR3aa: CATLSGSLGGEQYF
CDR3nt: TGTGCCACCCTTAGCGGGAGCTTAGGTGGGGAGCAGTACTTC

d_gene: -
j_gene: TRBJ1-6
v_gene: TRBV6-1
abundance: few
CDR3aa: CASSEAGLRSYNSPLHF
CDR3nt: TGTGCCAGCAGTGAAGCTGGCCTCCGCTCCTATAATTCACCCCTCCACTTT

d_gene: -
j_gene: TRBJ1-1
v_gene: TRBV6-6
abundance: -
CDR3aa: CASSYPSQRTRIEAFF
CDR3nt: TGTGCCAGCAGTTACCCTTCCCAGAGAACCAGAATTGAAGCTTTCTTT

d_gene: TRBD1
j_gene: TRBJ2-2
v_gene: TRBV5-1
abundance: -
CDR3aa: CASNDRENTGELFF
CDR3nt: TGCGCCAGCAATGACAGGGAGAACACCGGGGAGCTGTTTTTT

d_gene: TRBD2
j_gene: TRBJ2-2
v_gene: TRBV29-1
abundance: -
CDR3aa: CSVESATSGSKVGELFF
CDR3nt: TGCAGCGTTGAGTCTGCGACTAGCGGGAGTAAAGTCGGGGAGCTGTTTTTT

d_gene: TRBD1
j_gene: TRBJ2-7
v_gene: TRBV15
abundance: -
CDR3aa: CATSRGSGTGMPYEQYF
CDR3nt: TGTGCCACCAGCAGAGGCTCCGGGACAGGCATGCCTTACGAGCAGTACTTC

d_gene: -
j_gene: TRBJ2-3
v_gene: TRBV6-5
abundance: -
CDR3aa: CASSFTRSSTDTQYF
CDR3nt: TGTGCCAGCAGTTTCACAAGATCTAGCACAGATACGCAGTATTTT

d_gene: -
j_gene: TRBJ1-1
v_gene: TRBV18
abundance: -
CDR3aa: CASSPPGSVGEAFF
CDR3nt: TGTGCCAGCTCACCACCAGGCTCCGTGGGTGAAGCTTTCTTT

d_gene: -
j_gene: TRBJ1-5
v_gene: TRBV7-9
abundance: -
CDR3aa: CASSLINQPQHF
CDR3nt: TGTGCCAGCAGCCTCATAAATCAGCCCCAGCATTTT

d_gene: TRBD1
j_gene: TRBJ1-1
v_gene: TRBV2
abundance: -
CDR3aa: CASSPGGMRNTEAFF
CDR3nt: TGTGCCAGCAGTCCAGGGGGAATGAGAAACACTGAAGCTTTCTTT

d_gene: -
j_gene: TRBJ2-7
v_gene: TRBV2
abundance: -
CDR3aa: CASGEYYEQYF
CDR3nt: TGTGCCAGCGGAGAGTACTACGAGCAGTACTTC

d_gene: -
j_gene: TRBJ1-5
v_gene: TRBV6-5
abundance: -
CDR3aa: CASSYLGQYSNQPQHF
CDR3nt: TGTGCCAGCAGTTACCTCGGACAGTATAGCAATCAGCCCCAGCATTTT

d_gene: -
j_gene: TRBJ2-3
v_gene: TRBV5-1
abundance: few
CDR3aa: CASSLTDTQYF
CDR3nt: TGCGCCAGCAGCTTGACGGATACGCAGTATTTT

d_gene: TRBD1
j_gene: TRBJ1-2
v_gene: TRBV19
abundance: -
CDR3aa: CASYTGGSYGYTF
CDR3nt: TGTGCCAGCTACACAGGGGGCAGCTATGGCTACACCTTC